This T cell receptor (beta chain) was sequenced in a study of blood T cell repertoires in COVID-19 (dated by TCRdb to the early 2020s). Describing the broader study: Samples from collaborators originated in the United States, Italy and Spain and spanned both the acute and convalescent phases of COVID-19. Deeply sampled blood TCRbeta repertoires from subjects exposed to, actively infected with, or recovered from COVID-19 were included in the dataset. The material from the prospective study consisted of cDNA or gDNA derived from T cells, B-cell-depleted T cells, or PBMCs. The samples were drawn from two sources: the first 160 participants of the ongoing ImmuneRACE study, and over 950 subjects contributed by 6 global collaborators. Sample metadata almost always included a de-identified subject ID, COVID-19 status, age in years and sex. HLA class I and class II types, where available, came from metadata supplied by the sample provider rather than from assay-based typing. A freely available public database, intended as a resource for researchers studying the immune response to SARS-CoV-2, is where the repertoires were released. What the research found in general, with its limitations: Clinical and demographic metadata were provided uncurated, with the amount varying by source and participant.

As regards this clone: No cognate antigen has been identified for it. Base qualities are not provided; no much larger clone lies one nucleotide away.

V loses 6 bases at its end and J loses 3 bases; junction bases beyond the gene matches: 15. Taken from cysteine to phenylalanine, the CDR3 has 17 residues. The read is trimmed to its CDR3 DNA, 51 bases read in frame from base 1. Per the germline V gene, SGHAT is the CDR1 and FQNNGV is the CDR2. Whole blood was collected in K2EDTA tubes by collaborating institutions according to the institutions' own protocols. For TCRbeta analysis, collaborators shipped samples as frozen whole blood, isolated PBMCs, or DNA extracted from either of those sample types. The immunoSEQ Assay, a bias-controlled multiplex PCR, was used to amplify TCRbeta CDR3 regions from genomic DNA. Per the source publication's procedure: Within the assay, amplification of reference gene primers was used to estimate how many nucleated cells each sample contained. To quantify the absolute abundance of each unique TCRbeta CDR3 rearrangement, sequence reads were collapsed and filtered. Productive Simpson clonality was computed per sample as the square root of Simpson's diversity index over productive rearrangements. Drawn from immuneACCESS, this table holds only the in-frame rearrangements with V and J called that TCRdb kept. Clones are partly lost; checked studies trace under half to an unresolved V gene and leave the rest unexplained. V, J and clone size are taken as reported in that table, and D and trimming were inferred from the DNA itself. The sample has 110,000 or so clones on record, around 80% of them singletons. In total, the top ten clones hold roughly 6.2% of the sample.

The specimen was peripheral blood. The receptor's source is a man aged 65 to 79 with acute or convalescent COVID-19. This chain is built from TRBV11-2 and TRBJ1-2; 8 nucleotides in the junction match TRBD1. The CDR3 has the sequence CASRPTGGGLFDYGYTF. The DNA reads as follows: TGTGCCAGCAGACCCACAGGGGGAGGTTTATTTGACTATGGCTACACCTTC.